This TCR beta chain was obtained from a study of blood T cells in healthy people across ages. Study conclusions and caveats: Researchers judged that diversity estimates from one million T cells fell short of true values. CMV infection status of these donors was not known.

The germline V gene encodes CDR1 DFQATT and CDR2 SNEGSKA (reference sequence). The CDR3 runs to 14 residues. Combining a sample-barcoded 5' primer with a J-beta primer mix, a second PCR ran for 7 to 11 cycles. TCRdb analysed the 5' RACE reads with MiXCR anew, one entry per CDR3 protein. Here the sample spans about 1,800,000 distinct CDR3 sequences, 28% being singletons. Concerning this clonotype itself: The antigen is unknown. The germline gene is not matched at one end of the junction; a read error may be the cause.

The sequence was obtained from a woman in her twenties or thirties in good health. The material sequenced was blood. V and J are TRBV20-1 and TRBJ2-5; D is possibly TRBD2 (7 bases). In nucleotides, the CDR3 is TGCAGTGCTAGAAGGGGGGGGATCCAAGAGACCCGGTACTTC. It encodes CSARRGGIQETRYF.